This entry lists 20 T cell receptor beta chains sequenced from one sample in a study of early T cells in non-severe SARS-CoV-2 infection. TCRdb used MiXCR to reprocess the 5' RACE reads, holding one entry per CDR3 protein. The profile shows 25,000 to 35,000 distinct CDR3 sequences, roughly 4.9% of them singletons. Sequences were obtained from whole blood. These receptors were taken from an adult who was a healthcare worker with PCR-confirmed SARS-CoV-2 infection or an uninfected control (not recorded which).

The chain couples TRBV11-2 to TRBJ2-1; D remains ambiguous. This CDR3 comprises 11 residues. Germline-derived CDR1 and CDR2 are SGHAT and FQNNGV. V was clipped by 5 bases and J by 7 bases, with 6 bases between them. CDR3 sequence reads: CASSLVNEQFF. Here the CDR3 DNA reads TGTGCCAGCAGCCTCGTTAATGAGCAGTTCTTC.

This clonotype was counted a few times. The rearrangement joins TRBV12-3 or TRBV12-4 to TRBJ1-5; D call uncertain. The CDR3 runs to 14 residues. The germline V and J ends were trimmed by 7 bases and 0 bases, with 10 bases remaining between them. The CDR3 here is CASTLSGSNQPQHF. CDR3 nucleotides: TGTGCCAGCACCCTCAGCGGTAGCAATCAGCCCCAGCATTTT.

The V and J genes are TRBV6-2 or TRBV6-3 and TRBJ2-2; TRBD2 agrees at 7 bases. CDR3 length: 15 residues. J gave up 6 bases and V 4 bases, and 8 bases lay outside the gene matches. From germline, CDR1 is MNHEY and CDR2 SVGEGT. The CDR3 DNA reads TGTGCCAGCAGTTCTCTGGCGGGAGCGCCCGGGGAGCTGTTTTTT. It encodes CASSSLAGAPGELFF.

This sequence joins TRBV24-1 and TRBJ2-1; 9 nucleotides agree with TRBD2. Germline CDR1 and CDR2: KGHDR and SFDVKD. This CDR3 has 16 amino acids. With V trimmed by 3 bases and J by 3 bases, 5 bases remained unmatched. In DNA form, the CDR3 reads TGTGCCACCAGTGATACGATAGCGGGAGACTACAATGAGCAGTTCTTC. Amino acid sequence: CATSDTIAGDYNEQFF.

This clonotype was seen many times. The rearrangement joins TRBV29-1 to TRBJ1-1; D uncertain. Trimming took 8 bases from V and 5 from J, leaving 12 bases between them. The CDR3 length is 11 residues. From germline, CDR1 is SQVTM and CDR2 ANQGSEA. This chain's CDR3 is CSSREATEAFF. Here the CDR3 DNA reads TGCAGCTCCCGGGAGGCGACTGAAGCTTTCTTT.

Many counts were recorded for this clonotype. The V call is TRBV10-3, the J call TRBJ2-7, with 8 nucleotides matching TRBD2. CDR1 and CDR2 (germline): ENHRY, SYGVKD. Germline trimming cut 6 bases from V and 4 bases from J; bases unmatched to any gene: 5. The CDR3 covers 13 residues. The CDR3 region is CAIRDSGTYEQYF. The CDR3 DNA is TGTGCCATCAGGGATAGCGGGACATACGAGCAGTACTTC.

This clonotype was observed at least ten times. The rearrangement joins TRBV4-3 to TRBJ2-3, with 9 bases matching TRBD2. CDR3 size: 21 residues. Unmatched junction bases numbered 18, after V lost 1 base and J lost 1 base. The germline V gene has CDR1 LGHNA and CDR2 YSLEER. The CDR3 sequence is CASSQAIRASGRLFGTDTQYF. In nucleotides, the CDR3 is TGCGCCAGCAGCCAAGCCATACGAGCCAGCGGGAGGTTGTTTGGCACAGATACGCAGTATTTT.

The chain is built from TRBV6-6 and TRBJ2-7; TRBD2 matches at 15 bases. This CDR3 has 16 residues. Germline trimming cut 5 bases from V and 6 bases from J; bases unmatched to any gene: 8. Germline CDR1 reads MNHNY; CDR2 reads SVGAGI (reference sequence). The CDR3 DNA sequence: TGTGCCAGCAGTCGAAGTTCGGGACTAGCGGGAGGCGAGCAGTACTTC. This sequence encodes CASSRSSGLAGGEQYF.

This clonotype was seen ten or more times. The genes are TRBV6-2 or TRBV6-3 and TRBJ2-1; a possible D gene is TRBD2 (6 bases). V was clipped by 0 bases and J by 8 bases, with 14 bases between them. Germline V lookup: CDR1 MNHEY, CDR2 SVGEGT. This CDR3 contains 15 residues. As DNA, the CDR3 is TGTGCCAGCAGTTACTCGATCGGAGGAGGGTATGAGCAGTTCTTC. This translates into CASSYSIGGGYEQFF.

This clonotype occurred many times. CDR3 in amino acids: CASSQTLAATDTQYF. CDR3 in DNA: TGCGCCAGCAGCCAGACACTAGCGGCCACAGATACGCAGTATTTT. The V gene is TRBV4-3, the J gene TRBJ2-3, with 8 bases that match TRBD2. This CDR3 is 15 amino acids long. In germline, CDR1 is LGHNA, CDR2 YSLEER. V gave up 3 bases and J gave up 2 bases; unmatched junction bases: 4.

V and J are TRBV27 and TRBJ1-6; possible D gene TRBD1, 6 bases. The CDR3 loop spans 14 amino acids. CDR1 is MNHEY, CDR2 SMNVEV, per germline (reference sequence). Trimming stripped 8 bases from V and 9 bases from J, with 17 bases between. The CDR3 coding sequence is TGTGCCAGCGGATTCACAGGGAATGGTTCACCCCTCCACTTT. Translation: CASGFTGNGSPLHF.

This clonotype was detected only a few times. The chain uses TRBV2 and TRBJ2-3, with a weak D call TRBD1 (5 bases). CDR3 length: 17 residues. The germline V gene encodes CDR1 SNHLY and CDR2 FYNNEI. The V and J ends lost 0 bases and 0 bases respectively, with 13 bases between them. For the CDR3, the DNA is TGTGCCAGCAGTGAAGCGCTTCAGGGCACTAGCACAGATACGCAGTATTTT. This encodes CASSEALQGTSTDTQYF.

This clonotype was observed a handful of times. The chain joins TRBV6-2 or TRBV6-3 to TRBJ2-1, with D uncertain. V was shortened by 6 bases and J by 10 bases, with 10 bases between the two germline ends. CDR1 MNHEY and CDR2 SVGEGT come from the germline V gene. The CDR3 has 11 residues. The CDR3 here is CASSFGAEQFF. The CDR3 nucleotides are TGTGCCAGCAGCTTTGGAGCGGAGCAGTTCTTC.

This clonotype was observed a handful of times. The V and J genes are TRBV29-1 and TRBJ1-5, with D hard to call. Between the trimmed V and J ends, which lost 6 bases and 7 bases, there was a span of 13 bases. Germline CDR1 SQVTM, CDR2 ANQGSEA. The CDR3 has 12 residues. The CDR3 reads CSVEYPGQPQHF. The DNA for the CDR3 is TGCAGCGTCGAATATCCCGGCCAGCCCCAGCATTTT.

The chain is built from TRBV27 and TRBJ1-2; no definite D call. CDR1 is MNHEY and CDR2 is SMNVEV in the germline V gene (reference sequence). The V gene lost 5 bases and the J gene lost 8 bases, with 18 bases spanning the gap. The CDR3 is 14 residues long. The CDR3 protein is CASSPHSGTQGYTF. The CDR3 DNA reads TGTGCCAGCAGTCCCCACTCGGGAACGCAAGGCTACACCTTC.

In this sample, this clonotype turned up a few times. This chain links TRBV7-9 with TRBJ1-5; 8 positions match TRBD1. Germline V gene lookup returns CDR1 SEHNR and CDR2 FQNEAQ (reference sequence). This CDR3 is built from 14 residues. With 5 bases clipped from V and 4 bases from J, the junction kept 4 bases outside the gene matches. Here the CDR3 reads CASSPQGGNQPQHF. Written as DNA, the CDR3 is TGTGCCAGCAGCCCACAGGGGGGGAATCAGCCCCAGCATTTT.

Comments on this clonotype: This may come from a read error, since a much larger clone is one base off. The CDR3 end shows no conserved phenylalanine or tryptophan, and so a read error is likely. This sequence joins TRBV10-3 and TRBJ1-1; D gene ambiguous. CDR1 is ENHRY, CDR2 SYGVKD, per germline. The CDR3 has 15 residues. The V and J ends lost 3 bases and 2 bases respectively, with 13 bases between them. The CDR3 nucleotides are TGTGCCATCAGTGACCAATACAGCGAAAACACTGAAGCTTTCCTT. The encoded protein is CAISDQYSENTEAFL.

The table lists this clonotype with many counts. The rearrangement uses TRBV9 and TRBJ2-2, with D possibly TRBD2 on 6 matching bases. Germline CDR1 and CDR2: SGDLS and YYNGEE. V was shortened by 4 bases and J by 1 base, with 11 bases between the two germline ends. The CDR3 sequence is 15 residues long. The CDR3 loop is CASSLSSGNTGELFF. DNA of the CDR3: TGTGCCAGCAGCCTAAGTAGCGGGAACACCGGGGAGCTGTTTTTT.

The chain joins TRBV20-1 to TRBJ2-2, with 9 bases fitting TRBD1. This CDR3 region has 16 residues. The V gene end was trimmed by 0 bases and the J gene end by 3 bases; junction bases not matched to a gene: 5. Germline CDR1 is DFQATT and CDR2 is SNEGSKA (reference sequence). CDR3: CSARDGGQGDTGELFF. The DNA for the CDR3 is TGCAGTGCTAGAGATGGGGGACAGGGAGACACCGGGGAGCTGTTTTTT.

This clonotype was found many times. The chain has TRBV7-9 and TRBJ1-5; TRBD1 agrees at 7 bases. This CDR3 is 15 amino acids long. V shed 5 bases, J shed 0 bases, and the junction held 4 bases outside the gene matches. Germline V gene lookup returns CDR1 SEHNR and CDR2 FQNEAQ (reference sequence). Written as DNA, the CDR3 is TGTGCCAGCAGCCCAACAGGGGATAGCAATCAGCCCCAGCATTTT. It codes for CASSPTGDSNQPQHF.